This TCR beta chain was found in a study of T cell clonotyping in hematopoietic cell transplantation. Study observations and caveats: Cells were unsorted, so CD4 and CD8 contributions were not separated. Graft donor and pretransplant recipient Inverse Simpson Index values predicted broader posttransplant TCR diversity. Recipient TCR diversity dropped after transplant; expanded clonotypes rose from day 30 to 180. Few recipient clonotypes overlapped donors; over 97% were de novo at given depth.

Libraries were prepared by immunoSEQ multiplex PCR; TCRdb keeps only in-frame clonotypes and omits some of them. The table shows thousands of clones, with approximately 91% occurring only once. Concerning this clone itself: The antigen is not known.

From germline, CDR1 is SGHDT and CDR2 YYEEEE. V lost 1 base to trimming and J lost 3 bases, with 13 bases between them. The CDR3 totals 15 residues. The TCR was taken from a male patient in his sixties who had an allogeneic stem cell transplant from a related donor, so the T cells may come from the graft donor. Some clones in this sample may be carry-over from other donors' samples. J is TRBJ1-1 and V is TRBV5-6, with D perhaps matching TRBD1 (5 bases). This specimen was peripheral blood mononuclear cells, taken at the time of graft-versus-host disease after allogeneic stem cell transplant. This CDR3 is CASSLIRGDDTEAFF. The CDR3 DNA is TGTGCCAGCAGCTTGATTCGGGGGGATGACACTGAAGCTTTCTTT.